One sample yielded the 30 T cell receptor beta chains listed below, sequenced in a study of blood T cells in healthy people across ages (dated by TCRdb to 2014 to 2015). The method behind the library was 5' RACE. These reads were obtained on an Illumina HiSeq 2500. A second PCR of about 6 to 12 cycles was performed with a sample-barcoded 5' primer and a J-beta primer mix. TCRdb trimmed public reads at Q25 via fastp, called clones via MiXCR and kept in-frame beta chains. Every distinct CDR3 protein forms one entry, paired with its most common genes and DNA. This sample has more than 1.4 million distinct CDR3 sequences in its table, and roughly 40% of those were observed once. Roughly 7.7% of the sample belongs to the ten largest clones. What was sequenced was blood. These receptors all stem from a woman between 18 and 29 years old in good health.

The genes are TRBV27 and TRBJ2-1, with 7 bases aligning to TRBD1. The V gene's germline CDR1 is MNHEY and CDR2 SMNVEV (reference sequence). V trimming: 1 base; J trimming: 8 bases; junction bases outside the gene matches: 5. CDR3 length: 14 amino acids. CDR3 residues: CASSLLGQLDEQFF. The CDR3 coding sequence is TGTGCCAGCAGTTTATTGGGACAGCTAGATGAGCAGTTCTTC.

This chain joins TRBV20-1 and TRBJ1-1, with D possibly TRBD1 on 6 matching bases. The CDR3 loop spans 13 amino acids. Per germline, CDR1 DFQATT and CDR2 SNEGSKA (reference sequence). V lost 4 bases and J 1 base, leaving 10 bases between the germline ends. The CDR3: CSAMDSPNTEAFF. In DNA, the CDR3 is TGCAGTGCTATGGACAGTCCGAACACTGAAGCTTTCTTT.

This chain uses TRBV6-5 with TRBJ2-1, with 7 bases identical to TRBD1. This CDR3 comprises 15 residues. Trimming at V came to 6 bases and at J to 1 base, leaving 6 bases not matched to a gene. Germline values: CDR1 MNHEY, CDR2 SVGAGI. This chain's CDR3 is CASSTGATSYNEQFF. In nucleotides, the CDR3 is TGTGCCAGCAGCACAGGGGCCACATCCTACAATGAGCAGTTCTTC.

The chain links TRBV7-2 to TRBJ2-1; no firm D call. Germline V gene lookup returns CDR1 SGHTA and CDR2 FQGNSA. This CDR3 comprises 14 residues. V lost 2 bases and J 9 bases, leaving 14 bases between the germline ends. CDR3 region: CASSLSRSAREQFF. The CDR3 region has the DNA TGTGCCAGCAGCTTATCACGATCGGCGCGTGAGCAGTTCTTC.

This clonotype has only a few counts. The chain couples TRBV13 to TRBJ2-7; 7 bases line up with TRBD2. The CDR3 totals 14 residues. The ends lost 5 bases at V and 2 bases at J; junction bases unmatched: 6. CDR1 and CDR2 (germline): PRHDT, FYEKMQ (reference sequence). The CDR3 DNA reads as TGTGCCAGCAGCCCGCGACTAGCACCCTACGAGCAGTACTTC. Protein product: CASSPRLAPYEQYF.

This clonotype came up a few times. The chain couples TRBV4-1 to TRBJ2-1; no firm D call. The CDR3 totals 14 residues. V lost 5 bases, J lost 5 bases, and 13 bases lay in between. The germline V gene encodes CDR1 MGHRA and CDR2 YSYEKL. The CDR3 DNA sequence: TGCGCCAGCAGCGTCCGCCCAGGCCACAATGAGCAGTTCTTC. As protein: CASSVRPGHNEQFF.

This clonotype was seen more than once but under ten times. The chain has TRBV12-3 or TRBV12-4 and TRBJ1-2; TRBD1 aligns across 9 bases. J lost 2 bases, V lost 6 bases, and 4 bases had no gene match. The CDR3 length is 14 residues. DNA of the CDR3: TGTGCCAGCAGGAAAACAGGGGGCAACTATGGCTACACCTTC. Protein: CASRKTGGNYGYTF.

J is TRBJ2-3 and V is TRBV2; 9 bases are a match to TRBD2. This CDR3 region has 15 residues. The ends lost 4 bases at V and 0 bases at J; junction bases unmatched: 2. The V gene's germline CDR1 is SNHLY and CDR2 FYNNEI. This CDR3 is CASSASGGSTDTQYF. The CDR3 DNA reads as TGTGCCAGCAGTGCCAGCGGGGGGAGCACAGATACGCAGTATTTT.

The chain's CDR3 is CASSKGPRDSRKPQYF. The CDR3 coding sequence is TGTGCCAGCAGCAAAGGCCCCCGGGACTCGCGGAAGCCCCAGTACTTC. The chain couples TRBV21-1 to TRBJ2-5; the table's D gene call, TRBD2, was not cross checked with the DNA. TRBV21-1 corresponds to a pseudogene. The CDR3 is 16 amino acids.

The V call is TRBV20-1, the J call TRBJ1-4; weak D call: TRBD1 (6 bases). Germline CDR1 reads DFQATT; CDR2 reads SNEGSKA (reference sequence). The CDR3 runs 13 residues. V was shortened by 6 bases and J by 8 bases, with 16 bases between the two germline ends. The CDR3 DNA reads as TGCAGTGCCAAGGGACACTTAGGGGAAAAACTGTTTTTT. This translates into CSAKGHLGEKLFF.

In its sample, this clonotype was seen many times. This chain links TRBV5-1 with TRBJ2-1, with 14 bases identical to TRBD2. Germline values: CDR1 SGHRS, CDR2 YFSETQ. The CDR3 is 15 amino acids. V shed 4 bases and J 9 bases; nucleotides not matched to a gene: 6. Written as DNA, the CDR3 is TGCGCCAGCAGCCTAGGACTAGCGGGGGGCGGTGAGCAGTTCTTC. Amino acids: CASSLGLAGGGEQFF.

The CDR3 DNA is TGCGCCAGCAGCCCGCCCGGGACTAGCGGGATGCCTCGCACAGATACGCAGTATTTT. The encoded protein is CASSPPGTSGMPRTDTQYF. The V call is TRBV4-1, the J call TRBJ2-3; 13 bases map to TRBD2. The CDR3 spans 19 residues. Germline V CDR1 and CDR2: MGHRA, YSYEKL. The junction had 11 bases not matched to a gene; V was cut back by 4 bases and J by 1 base.

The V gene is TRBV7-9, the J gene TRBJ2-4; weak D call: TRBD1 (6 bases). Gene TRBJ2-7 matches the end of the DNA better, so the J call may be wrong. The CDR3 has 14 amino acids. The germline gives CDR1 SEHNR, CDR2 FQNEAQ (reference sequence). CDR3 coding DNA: TGTGCCAGCAGCTTAGACGCAGGGGAGTACGAGCAGTACTTC. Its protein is CASSLDAGEYEQYF.

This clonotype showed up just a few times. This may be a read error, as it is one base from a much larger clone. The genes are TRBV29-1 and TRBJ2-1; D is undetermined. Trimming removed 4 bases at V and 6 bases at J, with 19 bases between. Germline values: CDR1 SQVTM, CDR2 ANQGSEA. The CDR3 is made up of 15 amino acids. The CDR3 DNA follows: TGCAGCGTTGGGAGTGCTCTCCTTCTAGGCAATGAGCAGTTCTTC. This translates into CSVGSALLLGNEQFF.

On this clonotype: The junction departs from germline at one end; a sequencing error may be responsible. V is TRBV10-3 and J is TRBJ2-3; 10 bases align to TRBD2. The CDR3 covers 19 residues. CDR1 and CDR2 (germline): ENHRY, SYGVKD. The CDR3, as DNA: TGTGCCATTAGTGAGTCAGTCGGGGCTAGCGGGAGAAACACAGATACGCAGTATTTT. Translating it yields CAISESVGASGRNTDTQYF.

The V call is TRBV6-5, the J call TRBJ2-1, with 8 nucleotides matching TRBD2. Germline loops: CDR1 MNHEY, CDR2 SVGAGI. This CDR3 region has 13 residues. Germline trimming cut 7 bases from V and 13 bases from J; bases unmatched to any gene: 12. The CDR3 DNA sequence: TGTGCCAGCACTAATCCCGGGGGGGAGACCCAGTTCTTC. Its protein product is CASTNPGGETQFF.

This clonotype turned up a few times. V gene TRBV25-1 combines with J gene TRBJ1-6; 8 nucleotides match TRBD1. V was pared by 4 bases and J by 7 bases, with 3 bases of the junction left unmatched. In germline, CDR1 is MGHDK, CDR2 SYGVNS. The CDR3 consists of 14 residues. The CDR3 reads CASSGTGQNSPLHF. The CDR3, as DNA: TGTGCCAGCAGTGGGACAGGGCAAAATTCACCCCTCCACTTT. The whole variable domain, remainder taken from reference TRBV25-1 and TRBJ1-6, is EADIYQTPRYLVIGTGKKITLECSQTMGHDKMYWYQQDPGMELHLIHYSYGVNSTEKGDLSSESTVSRIRTEHFPLTLESARPSHTSQYLCASSGTGQNSPLHFGNGTRLTVT.

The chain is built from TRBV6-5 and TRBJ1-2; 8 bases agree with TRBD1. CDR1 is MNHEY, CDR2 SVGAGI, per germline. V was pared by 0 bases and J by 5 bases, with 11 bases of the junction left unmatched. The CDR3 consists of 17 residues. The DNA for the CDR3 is TGTGCCAGCAGTTACTCTATTGGACAGGGAAATTGGTATGGCTACACCTTC. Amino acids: CASSYSIGQGNWYGYTF.

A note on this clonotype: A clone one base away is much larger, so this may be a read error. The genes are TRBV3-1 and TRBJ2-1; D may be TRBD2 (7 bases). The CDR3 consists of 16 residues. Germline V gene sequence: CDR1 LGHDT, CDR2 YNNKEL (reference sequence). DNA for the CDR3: TGTGCCAGCAACCAAGTCGTGGCTAGCGGAGGGGGTGAGCAGTTCTTC. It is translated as CASNQVVASGGGEQFF.

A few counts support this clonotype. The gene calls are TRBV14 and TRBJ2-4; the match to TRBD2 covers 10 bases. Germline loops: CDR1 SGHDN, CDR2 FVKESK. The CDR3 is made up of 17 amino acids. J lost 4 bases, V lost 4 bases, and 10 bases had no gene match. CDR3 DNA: TGTGCCAGCAGCCTACGACTAGCGGGCCCGGGGAAAAACATTCAGTACTTC. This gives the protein CASSLRLAGPGKNIQYF.

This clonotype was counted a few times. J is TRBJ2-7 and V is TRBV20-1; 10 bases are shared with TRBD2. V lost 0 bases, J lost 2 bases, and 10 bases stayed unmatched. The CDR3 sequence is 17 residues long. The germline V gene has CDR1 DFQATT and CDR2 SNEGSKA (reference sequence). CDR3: CSARDDPGLARTYEQYF. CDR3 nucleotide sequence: TGCAGTGCTAGAGATGACCCGGGACTAGCGAGAACCTACGAGCAGTACTTC.

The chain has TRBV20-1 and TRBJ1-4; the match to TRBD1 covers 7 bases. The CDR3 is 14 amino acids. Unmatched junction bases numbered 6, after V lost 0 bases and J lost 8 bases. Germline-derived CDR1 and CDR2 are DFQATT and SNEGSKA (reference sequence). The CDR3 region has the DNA TGCAGTGCTAGAGAGAGGGGGCCCCAGGAAAAACTGTTTTTT. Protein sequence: CSARERGPQEKLFF.

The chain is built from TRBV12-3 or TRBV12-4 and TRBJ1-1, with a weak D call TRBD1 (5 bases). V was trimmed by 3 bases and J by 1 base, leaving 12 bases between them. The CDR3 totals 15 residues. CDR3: CASSLSTAKNTEAFF. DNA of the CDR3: TGTGCCAGCAGTTTGTCGACAGCCAAGAACACTGAAGCTTTCTTT.

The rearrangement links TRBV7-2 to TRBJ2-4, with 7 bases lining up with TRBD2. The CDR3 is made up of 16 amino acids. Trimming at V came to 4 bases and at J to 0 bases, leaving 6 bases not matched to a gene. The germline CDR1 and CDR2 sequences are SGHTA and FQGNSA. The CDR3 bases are TGTGCCAGCAGCTATGAGCGGGGCCTAGCCAAAAACATTCAGTACTTC. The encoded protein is CASSYERGLAKNIQYF.

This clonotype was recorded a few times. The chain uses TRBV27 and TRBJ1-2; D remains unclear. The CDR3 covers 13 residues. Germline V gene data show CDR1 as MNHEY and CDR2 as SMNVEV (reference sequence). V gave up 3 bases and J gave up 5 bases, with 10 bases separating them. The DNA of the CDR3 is TGTGCCAGCAGTTTTGGCCTCAGATATGGCTACACCTTC. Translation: CASSFGLRYGYTF.

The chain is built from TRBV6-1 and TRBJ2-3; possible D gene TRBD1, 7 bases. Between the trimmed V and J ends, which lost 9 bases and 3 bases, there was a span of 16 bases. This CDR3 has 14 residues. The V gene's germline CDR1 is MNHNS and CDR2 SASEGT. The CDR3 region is CARSQGGRTDTQYF. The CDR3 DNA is TGTGCCAGAAGCCAGGGGGGTAGGACAGATACGCAGTATTTT.

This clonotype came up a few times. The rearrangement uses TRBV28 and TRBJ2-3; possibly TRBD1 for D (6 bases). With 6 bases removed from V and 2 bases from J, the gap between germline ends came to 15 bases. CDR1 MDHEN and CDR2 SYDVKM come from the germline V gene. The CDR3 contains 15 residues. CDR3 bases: TGTGCCAGCAGCCCAACAGGGTGGGTCACAGATACGCAGTATTTT. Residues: CASSPTGWVTDTQYF. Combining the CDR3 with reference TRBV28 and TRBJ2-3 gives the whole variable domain DVKVTQSSRYLVKRTGEKVFLECVQDMDHENMFWYRQDPGLGLRLIYFSYDVKMKEKGDIPEGYSVSREKKERFSLILESASTNQTSMYLCASSPTGWVTDTQYFGPGTRLTVL.

The DNA for the CDR3 is TGTGCCATCAGTGAGGTGACTAGCGGGGGGCAGTACTTC. Residues: CAISEVTSGGQYF. The V and J genes are TRBV10-3 and TRBJ2-7, with TRBD2 matching over 12 bases. The V gene end was trimmed by 2 bases and the J gene end by 9 bases; junction bases not matched to a gene: 2. Germline loops: CDR1 ENHRY, CDR2 SYGVKD. The CDR3 is 13 residues long.

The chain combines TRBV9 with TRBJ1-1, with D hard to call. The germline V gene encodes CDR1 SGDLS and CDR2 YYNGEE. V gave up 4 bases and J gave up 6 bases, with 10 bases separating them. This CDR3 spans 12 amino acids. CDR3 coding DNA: TGTGCCAGCAGCCCTCATCATCCTGAAGCTTTCTTT. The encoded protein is CASSPHHPEAFF. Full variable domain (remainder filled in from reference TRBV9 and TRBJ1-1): DSGVTQTPKHLITATGQRVTLRCSPRSGDLSVYWYQQSLDQGLQFLIQYYNGEERAKGNILERFSAQQFPDLHSELNLSSLELGDSALYFCASSPHHPEAFFGQGTRLTVV.

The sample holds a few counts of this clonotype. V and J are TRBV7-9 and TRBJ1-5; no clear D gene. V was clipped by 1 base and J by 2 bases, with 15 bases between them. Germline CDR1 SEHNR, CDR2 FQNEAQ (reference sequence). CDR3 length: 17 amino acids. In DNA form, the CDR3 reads TGTGCCAGCAGCTTAGTAGGCGGGATATTTGGCAATCAGCCCCAGCATTTT. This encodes CASSLVGGIFGNQPQHF.